This TCR beta chain originates from a study of blood T cell repertoires in COVID-19. Whole-study context: Donors in the United States, Italy and Spain gave samples during acute or convalescent COVID-19. Sample material is recorded as cDNA or gDNA derived from T cells, B-cell-depleted T cells, or PBMCs.

In the authors' methods: Estimates of nucleated cell counts were drawn from the amplification of reference gene primers. TCRdb's table, derived via immunoSEQ multiplex PCR, lists solely in-frame clones and lacks some. V and J calls and clone size are given by that table; D and trimming were obtained from the DNA. The sample comprises 140,000 to 150,000 clones, 80% to 90% of which are singletons, and roughly a tenth rests with the top ten. Germline V gives CDR1 SEHNR, CDR2 FQNEAQ (reference sequence). The CDR3 contains 16 residues. The V end lost 1 base, the J end lost 2 bases, and 12 bases lay between the germline ends.

Sequencing input: peripheral blood. The rearrangement joins TRBV7-9 to TRBJ2-4; D might be TRBD1 (5 bases). This sequence was found in a man aged 55 to 70 with active or convalescent COVID-19. The CDR3 spells CASSLGAGSTKNIQYF. The CDR3 coding sequence is TGTGCCAGCAGCTTAGGCGCAGGGTCAACCAAAAACATTCAGTACTTC. Drawing the rest from reference TRBV7-9 and TRBJ2-4, the complete variable domain is DTGVSQNPRHKITKRGQNVTFRCDPISEHNRLYWYRQTLGQGPEFLTYFQNEAQLEKSRLLSDRFSAERPKGSFSTLEIQRTEQGDSAMYLCASSLGAGSTKNIQYFGAGTRLSVL.